A selection of T cell receptor beta chains follows, all from one sample in a study of shared clonotypes between healthy human individuals. The protocol was immunoSEQ multiplex PCR, while the TCRdb copy is restricted to in-frame clones and leaves out a portion. This table holds about 1 million clones, around 76% found once. Sequencing was done on a sample of memory CD4+ T cells sorted from blood. Source of these receptors: a man aged 18 to 30 in good health. Each CDR3 is given with its conserved first and last residue. The order of the fields is V gene, clone size, CDR3 length, D gene, J gene, CDR3 protein, CDR3 DNA. A D gene is named only where the DNA matches it firmly. Clone size appears in some rows only: once, few, many, or a class for an expanded clone.

V: TRBV9; size: NA; length: 14; D: TRBD2; J: TRBJ2-4; CDR3: CASSLRTSGDIQYF; DNA: TGTGCCAGCAGCCTCCGGACTAGCGGGGACATTCAGTACTTC
V: TRBV5-6; size: NA; length: 15; D: TRBD1; J: TRBJ2-7; CDR3: CASSWGTGSRYEQYF; DNA: TGTGCCAGCAGCTGGGGGACAGGGTCCCGCTACGAGCAGTACTTC
V: TRBV5-1; size: NA; length: 17; D: TRBD2; J: TRBJ2-3; CDR3: CASSYPSGGVRTDTQYF; DNA: TGCGCCAGCAGCTACCCGAGCGGGGGAGTTCGCACAGATACGCAGTATTTT
V: TRBV7-7; size: NA; length: 14; D: NA; J: TRBJ2-3; CDR3: CASSSGQPADTQYF; DNA: TGTGCTAGCAGCTCCGGACAGCCGGCAGATACGCAGTATTTT
V: TRBV7-9; size: NA; length: 16; D: TRBD1; J: TRBJ2-7; CDR3: CASSTRGQGKIYEQYF; DNA: TGTGCCAGCAGCACCCGGGGACAGGGGAAGATTTACGAGCAGTACTTC
V: TRBV30; size: few; length: 14; D: NA; J: TRBJ2-4; CDR3: CAWSVRGAGGIQYF; DNA: TGTGCCTGGAGTGTCAGGGGGGCCGGAGGCATTCAGTACTTC
V: TRBV4-1; size: many; length: 14; D: NA; J: TRBJ1-2; CDR3: CASSQASGYYGYTF; DNA: TGCGCCAGCAGCCAAGCTTCAGGGTACTATGGCTACACCTTC
V: TRBV7-8; size: few; length: 14; D: NA; J: TRBJ1-5; CDR3: CASSLAGKGQPQHF; DNA: TGTGCCAGCAGCTTAGCCGGGAAAGGTCAGCCCCAGCATTTT
V: TRBV28; size: NA; length: 13; D: TRBD1; J: TRBJ1-2; CDR3: CAALTGGRNGYTF; DNA: TGTGCCGCCTTGACAGGGGGCAGGAATGGCTACACCTTC
V: TRBV6-5; size: NA; length: 15; D: NA; J: TRBJ2-1; CDR3: CASSYGGTQDNEQFF; DNA: TGTGCCAGCAGTTACGGCGGGACTCAAGACAATGAGCAGTTCTTC
V: TRBV7-9; size: NA; length: 15; D: TRBD2; J: TRBJ2-1; CDR3: CASSSGLAGLDEQFF; DNA: TGTGCCAGCAGCTCGGGACTAGCGGGACTCGATGAGCAGTTCTTC
V: TRBV20-1; size: few; length: 10; D: NA; J: TRBJ1-1; CDR3: CSAEGSGAFF; DNA: TGCAGTGCCGAGGGCAGCGGAGCTTTCTTT
V: TRBV9; size: NA; length: 16; D: NA; J: TRBJ2-7; CDR3: CASSAAPDRNSYEQYF; DNA: TGTGCCAGCAGCGCCGCACCCGACAGGAACTCCTACGAGCAGTACTTC
V: TRBV7-3; size: NA; length: 13; D: NA; J: TRBJ1-5; CDR3: CASSLGPEQPQHF; DNA: TGTGCCAGCAGCTTAGGGCCCGAACAGCCCCAGCATTTT
V: TRBV30; size: NA; length: 15; D: NA; J: TRBJ1-5; CDR3: CACKAGKLGNQPQHF; DNA: TGTGCCTGTAAGGCCGGGAAGCTGGGCAATCAGCCCCAGCATTTT
V: TRBV5-1; size: NA; length: 16; D: NA; J: TRBJ1-2; CDR3: CASSLEARERGYGYTF; DNA: TGCGCCAGCAGCTTGGAGGCCCGCGAGAGGGGATATGGCTACACCTTC
V: TRBV7-9; size: NA; length: 14; D: NA; J: TRBJ2-7; CDR3: CASFRGRTAYEQYF; DNA: TGTGCCAGCTTTAGGGGCAGGACGGCTTACGAGCAGTACTTC
V: TRBV9; size: NA; length: 15; D: TRBD2; J: TRBJ2-3; CDR3: CASSWGGGSTDTQYF; DNA: TGTGCCAGCAGTTGGGGCGGGGGGAGCACAGATACGCAGTATTTT
V: TRBV5-8; size: NA; length: 17; D: TRBD2; J: TRBJ2-6; CDR3: CASNRRGVKVGANVLTF; DNA: TGTGCCAGCAACAGGCGGGGGGTTAAAGTTGGGGCCAACGTCCTGACTTTC
V: TRBV7-9; size: NA; length: 15; D: TRBD1; J: TRBJ2-5; CDR3: CASSLGQGDQETQYF; DNA: TGTGCCAGCAGCTTAGGGCAGGGGGATCAAGAGACCCAGTACTTC
V: TRBV19; size: NA; length: 14; D: NA; J: TRBJ1-6; CDR3: CASRVPQGNSPLHF; DNA: TGTGCCAGTAGAGTCCCCCAGGGAAATTCACCCCTCCACTTT
V: TRBV5-4; size: NA; length: 17; D: NA; J: TRBJ1-6; CDR3: CASSPDGFRGNNSPLHF; DNA: TGTGCCAGCAGCCCCGACGGGTTCAGGGGAAACAATTCACCCCTCCACTTT
V: TRBV2; size: NA; length: 15; D: NA; J: TRBJ2-1; CDR3: CASSEPGQGPNEQFF; DNA: TGTGCCAGCAGTGAGCCGGGACAAGGGCCCAATGAGCAGTTCTTC
V: TRBV18; size: NA; length: 16; D: TRBD2; J: TRBJ2-5; CDR3: CASSGLTSGNVETQYF; DNA: TGTGCCAGCTCAGGTTTGACTAGCGGGAATGTGGAGACCCAGTACTTC
V: TRBV7-9; size: NA; length: 14; D: NA; J: TRBJ1-1; CDR3: CASSLTDVHTEAFF; DNA: TGTGCCAGCAGCTTAACTGACGTCCACACTGAAGCTTTCTTT
V: TRBV5-1; size: NA; length: 15; D: TRBD1; J: TRBJ1-1; CDR3: CASSTGQGVNTEAFF; DNA: TGCGCCAGCAGCACCGGCCAGGGGGTGAACACTGAAGCTTTCTTT
V: TRBV10-1; size: NA; length: 14; D: TRBD1; J: TRBJ2-2; CDR3: CASSAGQGTGELFF; DNA: TGCGCCAGCAGTGCGGGACAGGGAACCGGGGAGCTGTTTTTT